This T cell receptor beta chain was obtained from a study of T cells in localized non-small cell lung cancer. The study's findings and limits: Sequencing involved a lone tumor region, leaving heterogeneity possible. Increased T cell density in blood showed an association with longer overall survival. Among the tissues sampled, uninvolved adjacent lung had the highest T cell clonality, above tumor.

Profiled with immunoSEQ multiplex PCR; TCRdb holds only in-frame clones, not every one. The sample contains more than 2,000 clones, about two fifths of which appear only once. As for this clone: What it binds is not known.

According to the study, adjacent lung free of atypia was obtained at least 2 cm from the tumor margin. Losses at the gene ends were 7 bases for V and 5 bases for J; bases not matched to a gene: 11. The germline V gene has CDR1 MGHDK and CDR2 SYGVNS. The CDR3 contains 15 residues. V gene TRBV25-1 combines with J gene TRBJ2-1, with 7 bases matching TRBD1. The TCR sequence derives from a man aged 35 to 69 with stage II lung adenocarcinoma. Here the sequenced sample was normal lung tissue next to the tumor, taken before any cancer treatment. The CDR3 DNA sequence: TGTGCCAGCATCGACAGGGTCTTGGGCAACAATGAGCAGTTCTTC. It codes for CASIDRVLGNNEQFF.